Listed below are T cell receptor beta chains from one sample, sequenced in a study of long-term antiretroviral therapy in people with HIV. Here immunoSEQ multiplex PCR was the method, and the copy in TCRdb shows in-frame clones only, minus some. The repertoire holds about 37,000 clones, with less than 90% as singletons. Sequenced here: unsorted PBMCs, sampled 1 year after starting antiretroviral therapy. Receptors originate from a man younger than 35 with HIV. CDR3s include the opening cysteine and the closing phenylalanine or tryptophan. D genes are given only for firm matches. Only part of the rows carry a size: once, few, many, or a class if the clone is expanded.

D gene	V gene	clone size	J gene	CDR3 protein	CDR3 DNA
-	TRBV28	few	TRBJ2-7	CASSLTAIHEQYF	TGTGCCAGCAGTCTTACAGCAATTCACGAGCAGTACTTC
-	TRBV6-6	-	TRBJ1-5	CASSYSVGRINQPQHF	TGTGCCAGCAGTTACTCGGTCGGCAGAATTAATCAGCCCCAGCATTTT
-	TRBV5-1	once	TRBJ1-2	CASSLGGEINYGYTF	TGCGCCAGCAGCTTGGGTGGGGAAATAAACTATGGCTACACCTTC
TRBD1	TRBV6-1	-	TRBJ1-5	CASSIQGAGQPQHF	TGTGCCAGCAGTATACAGGGGGCGGGCCAGCCCCAGCATTTT
-	TRBV7-9	-	TRBJ2-1	CASSWGPNEQFF	TGTGCCAGCAGCTGGGGGCCCAATGAGCAGTTCTTC
TRBD1	TRBV2	-	TRBJ1-5	CASSGDRDQPQHF	TGTGCCAGCAGTGGAGACAGGGATCAGCCCCAGCATTTT
-	TRBV7-6	once	TRBJ2-7	CASSSDDGDEQYF	TGTGCCAGCAGCTCCGATGACGGAGACGAGCAGTACTTC
-	TRBV7-3	-	TRBJ2-7	CASSPRAGFIYEQYF	TGTGCCAGCAGCCCCCGAGCAGGGTTTATCTACGAGCAGTACTTC
-	TRBV19	-	TRBJ2-1	CASSSRQAYYNEQFF	TGTGCCAGTAGTTCCCGACAGGCCTACTACAATGAGCAGTTCTTC
TRBD1	TRBV7-2	-	TRBJ2-7	CASSPRTGNEQYF	TGTGCCAGCAGCCCTCGGACAGGGAATGAGCAGTACTTC
-	TRBV10-2	-	TRBJ2-2	CASSPAPRATGELFF	TGCGCCAGCAGTCCTGCACCTCGAGCCACCGGGGAGCTGTTTTTT
TRBD1	TRBV5-1	-	TRBJ1-2	CASTLVGGGFDGYTF	TGCGCCAGCACCCTGGTAGGGGGCGGTTTTGATGGCTACACCTTC
-	TRBV2	once	TRBJ2-3	CASSDVNSDTQYF	TGTGCCAGCAGTGACGTTAACTCAGATACGCAGTATTTT
TRBD2	TRBV6-5	-	TRBJ2-3	CASSSLAGGITDTQYF	TGTGCCAGCAGTTCCCTAGCGGGGGGGATCACAGATACGCAGTATTTT
TRBD2	TRBV7-3	-	TRBJ2-1	CASSTLGLAGANEQFF	TGTGCCAGCAGCACTCTGGGACTAGCGGGAGCTAATGAGCAGTTCTTC
TRBD1	TRBV2	-	TRBJ1-1	CASSSPTGGIVGAFF	TGTGCCAGCAGTTCTCCGACAGGGGGCATCGTCGGAGCTTTCTTT
-	TRBV28	-	TRBJ1-3	CASKTRPSSGNTIYF	TGTGCCAGCAAGACACGGCCGAGCTCTGGAAACACCATATATTTT
TRBD2	TRBV5-1	-	TRBJ2-3	CASIVDGGTTTDTQYF	TGCGCCAGCATCGTTGACGGGGGGACGACCACAGATACGCAGTATTTT
TRBD1	TRBV25-1	-	TRBJ2-1	CASSPGTGSYNEQFF	TGTGCCAGCAGTCCCGGGACAGGGTCCTACAATGAGCAGTTCTTC
TRBD1	TRBV27	-	TRBJ2-7	CASSFTGDRDEQYF	TGTGCCAGCAGCTTCACAGGGGATCGGGACGAGCAGTACTTC
-	TRBV7-3	-	TRBJ1-1	CASSPKGTTEAFF	TGTGCCAGCAGCCCAAAGGGAACCACTGAAGCTTTCTTT
-	TRBV19	-	TRBJ2-6	CASSISALTGANVLTF	TGTGCCAGTAGTATTTCCGCCCTTACTGGGGCCAACGTCCTGACTTTC
TRBD1	TRBV5-1	-	TRBJ2-7	CASSLEGASYEQYF	TGCGCCAGCAGCTTGGAGGGGGCTTCCTACGAGCAGTACTTC
-	TRBV7-2	-	TRBJ1-1	CASSLVSDTEAFF	TGTGCCAGCAGCTTAGTATCAGACACTGAAGCTTTCTTT
-	TRBV4-1	-	TRBJ1-2	CASSQEPGNYGYTF	TGCGCCAGCAGCCAAGAGCCAGGAAACTATGGCTACACCTTC
-	TRBV9	-	TRBJ2-2	CASSVAPNTGELFF	TGTGCCAGCAGCGTTGCACCGAACACCGGGGAGCTGTTTTTT
-	TRBV19	-	TRBJ2-1	CASSIGTGGVNEQFF	TGTGCCAGTAGTATAGGTACAGGCGGCGTCAATGAGCAGTTCTTC
TRBD1	TRBV9	-	TRBJ1-1	CASSARDRIGFDTEAFF	TGTGCCAGCAGCGCCCGGGACAGGATCGGTTTTGACACTGAAGCTTTCTTT
TRBD2	TRBV4-2	-	TRBJ2-5	CASSQDPAGGSETQYF	TGTGCCAGCAGCCAAGATCCAGCGGGGGGGAGTGAGACCCAGTACTTC